These T cell receptor beta chains were read from a single sample in a study of yellow fever vaccine responses in identical twins. TCRdb called the RT-PCR reads again in MiXCR, with one record for every CDR3 protein. The sample has more than 5,500 distinct CDR3 sequences; 86% are singletons. This specimen was T cells from blood (PBMCs), unsorted or a sorted subset (not recorded which), taken before or after yellow fever vaccination (not recorded which). All receptors come from a woman under 30 who received the yellow fever vaccine. Each CDR3 is given with its conserved first and last residue. A D gene is named only where the DNA matches it firmly. Clone size is given for some rows only: seen once, a few or many times, or a class if the clone is expanded.

TRBJ2-1,TRBV18,TRBD2,.,TGTGCCAGCTCACCCAGCGCTAGCGGGAGCCCATTCTTC,CASSPSASGSPFF
TRBJ2-2,TRBV7-2,TRBD2,.,TGTGCCAGTCTAGCGGGGTTAACCGGGGAGCTGTTTTTT,CASLAGLTGELFF
TRBJ1-1,TRBV18,.,.,TGTGCCAGCTCACCACCAAAGGGGACGAACACTGAAGCTTTCTTT,CASSPPKGTNTEAFF
TRBJ1-1,TRBV18,TRBD1,once,TGTGCCAGCTCCAACGGGACAGGGACGAACACTGAAGCTTTCTTT,CASSNGTGTNTEAFF
TRBJ2-1,TRBV6-1,.,.,TGTGCCAGCAGCGCAGAAACAGGGACCTACAATGAGCAGTTCTTC,CASSAETGTYNEQFF
TRBJ1-1,TRBV5-6,.,.,TGTGCCAGCAGCTTGGAAGGGGAAGCTTTCTTT,CASSLEGEAFF
TRBJ1-6,TRBV13,.,.,TGTGCCAGCAGGCTTTTCCCAGAAGATTCACCCCTCCACTTT,CASRLFPEDSPLHF
TRBJ2-3,TRBV2,TRBD2,.,TGTGCCAGCAGTGTTGGGACTAGGGACACAGATACGCAGTATTTT,CASSVGTRDTDTQYF
TRBJ2-7,TRBV10-3,.,.,TGTGCCATCAGTGAAAGCAGTGTCGTGAACTACGAGCAGTACTTC,CAISESSVVNYEQYF
TRBJ2-5,TRBV11-3,.,.,TGTGCCAGCAGCAAATGGGTCACCGAAGGGGAGACCCAGTACTTC,CASSKWVTEGETQYF
TRBJ1-6,TRBV20-1,.,.,TGCAGTGCTTACACGGGAGGTGGTTCACCCCTCCACTTT,CSAYTGGGSPLHF
TRBJ2-7,TRBV9,.,.,TGTGCCAGCAGCTCCGGACGCGGAAAGGGGGACGAGCAGTACTTC,CASSSGRGKGDEQYF
TRBJ2-5,TRBV20-1,.,.,TGCAGTGCTAGTTCAGGAAAGGAGACCCAGTACTTC,CSASSGKETQYF
TRBJ2-7,TRBV28,TRBD1,.,TGTGCCAGCAGTTTGGGGACAGTAAGCTCCTACGAGCAGTACTTC,CASSLGTVSSYEQYF
TRBJ2-1,TRBV13,.,.,TGTGCCAGCAGCTTAGGAGACTACAATGAGCAGTTCTTC,CASSLGDYNEQFF
TRBJ2-7,TRBV2,.,once,TGTGCCAGCAGGTTAGGACCTCAATACGAGCAGTACTTC,CASRLGPQYEQYF
TRBJ1-5,TRBV23-1,.,few,TGCGCCAGCACCGCGGGCGCAGGGGATCAGCCCCAGCATTTT,CASTAGAGDQPQHF
TRBJ2-1,TRBV20-1,.,.,TGCAGTGCTCTAAGGAATGAGCAGTTCTTC,CSALRNEQFF
TRBJ2-7,TRBV2,.,.,TGTGCCAGCAGTGGTGACAGCTACGAGCAGTACTTC,CASSGDSYEQYF
TRBJ2-2,TRBV11-1,.,.,TGTGCCAGTGACGAAGGGGCGACCGGGGAGCTGTTTTTT,CASDEGATGELFF
TRBJ2-3,TRBV12-3/TRBV12-4,.,.,TGTGCCAGCAGAATGGGACCGAACACAGATACGCAGTATTTT,CASRMGPNTDTQYF
TRBJ2-5,TRBV25-1,.,.,TGTGCCAGCAGCCCGGCGGGTTGGCAAGAGACCCAGTACTTC,CASSPAGWQETQYF
TRBJ1-1,TRBV29-1,.,few,TGCAGTCGTGCCGGGAACACTGAAGCTTTCTTT,CSRAGNTEAFF
TRBJ2-7,TRBV20-1,.,few,TGCAGTGCTAGAGGTGCGCAGAGCTCCTACGAGCAGTACTTC,CSARGAQSSYEQYF
TRBJ2-7,TRBV5-1,TRBD2,.,TGCGCCAGCAGCTCTGGACTAGCGGGAGCCTACGAGCAGTACTTC,CASSSGLAGAYEQYF
TRBJ2-2,TRBV15,TRBD2,.,TGTGCCACCAGCAGAGTTGGACGGACTACCGCGGGGGCCGGGGAGCTGTTTTTT,CATSRVGRTTAGAGELFF